This T cell receptor (beta chain) was recovered during a study of low-dose radiotherapy and immunotherapy resistance in tumors. Whole-study context: Cohort 2 received 1 Gy per fraction every two weeks, totaling 13 Gy over 26 weeks.

With regard to this clonotype: A far more abundant clone sits one base away, making this likely a read error.

Gene-specific TRAV and TRBV primers were used for first-strand cDNA, covering alpha and beta chains. TCR amplification involved 20 PCR cycles with a constant-region primer and V-primer adapter. TCRdb re-derived calls from the reads in MiXCR, one entry per CDR3 protein. Of roughly 100,000 distinct CDR3 sequences in the sample, more than 20% were seen once. As for time point: after trial treatment. Treatment noted: LDRT plus nivolumab, ipilimumab, low-dose cyclophosphamide and aspirin (RACIN trial). Nivolumab, ipilimumab, aspirin, low-dose cyclophosphamide and low-dose radiotherapy were all administered to the donors. Germline V gene sequence: CDR1 PRHDT, CDR2 FYEKMQ (reference sequence). CDR3 length: 15 residues. The J segment lost 7 bases and the V segment lost 6 bases, leaving 10 bases of the junction unmatched.

This receptor was taken from a male donor with prostate cancer. The rearrangement joins TRBV13 to TRBJ2-1, with 9 bases aligning to TRBD1. Sequencing was performed on PBMCs, taken after low-dose radiotherapy plus immunotherapy. The CDR3 DNA follows: TGTGCCAGCAGTTCCTGGGGACAGGGTTTAAATGAGCAGTTCTTC. Its translation is CASSSWGQGLNEQFF.